Listed below are T cell receptor beta chains from one sample, sequenced in a study of T cell changes during pregnancy in multiple sclerosis. Only in-frame clones appear in the TCRdb table, and some are missing; sequencing was by immunoSEQ multiplex PCR. The sample includes roughly 47,000 clones, 80% to 90% seen only once; the top ten take roughly 1.1%. The source was CD4+ T cells from peripheral blood mononuclear cells, collected after pregnancy. Receptors were obtained from a female donor with multiple sclerosis, enrolled in a pregnancy study. The CDR3 runs from the conserved cysteine through the conserved F or W. A D gene is named only where the DNA matches it firmly. Size is stated for part of the rows, as once, few or many counts, or as a class when the clone is expanded.

V	J	D	size	DNA	CDR3
TRBV7-9	TRBJ2-5	NA	NA	TGTGCCAGCAGAATGGGACAAAACCAAGAGACCCAGTACTTC	CASRMGQNQETQYF
TRBV18	TRBJ1-3	TRBD1	NA	TGTGCCAGCTCACTCTACGGGACAGGGGGCTCGTCTGGAAACACCATATATTTT	CASSLYGTGGSSGNTIYF
TRBV5-5	TRBJ2-3	NA	NA	TGTGCCAGCAGCTCATTGGCGGCAGATACGCAGTATTTT	CASSSLAADTQYF
TRBV28	TRBJ1-1	NA	NA	TGTGCCACCACACGGGGGGCGAACACTGAAGCTTTCTTT	CATTRGANTEAFF
TRBV27	TRBJ1-5	TRBD1	NA	TGTGCCAGCAGTTTAGAGGGGGCGCAGGGACAGCCCCAGCATTTT	CASSLEGAQGQPQHF
TRBV11-2	TRBJ1-3	NA	NA	TGTGCCAGCAGCCTCGTCTCCTCTGGAAACACCATATATTTT	CASSLVSSGNTIYF
TRBV18	TRBJ2-7	NA	NA	TGTGCCAGCTCCCTACAGACATTCTCCTACGAGCAGTACTTC	CASSLQTFSYEQYF
TRBV10-3	TRBJ2-1	TRBD2	once	TGTGCCATCAGTGGGGGGGTGGGACTAGCGGGAGAGAGGGGATACAATGAGCAGTTCTTC	CAISGGVGLAGERGYNEQFF
TRBV5-6	TRBJ1-2	NA	NA	TGTGCCAGCAGCAAGATTCAGGGATCTAACTATGGCTACACCTTC	CASSKIQGSNYGYTF
TRBV27	TRBJ1-4	NA	NA	TGTGCCAGCAGTCTAGCTGGAGGGGCAACTAATGAAAAACTGTTTTTT	CASSLAGGATNEKLFF
TRBV6-6	TRBJ2-1	TRBD1	NA	TGTGCCAGCAGTCCAGGGACAGCAAACAATGAGCAGTTCTTC	CASSPGTANNEQFF
TRBV5-1	TRBJ2-1	TRBD1	NA	TGCGCCAGCAGCTTGGGAGCAGGGGGCTTAGGCAATGAGCAGTTCTTC	CASSLGAGGLGNEQFF
TRBV7-7	TRBJ2-5	TRBD1	NA	TGTGCTAGCAGCTCCGGACAGGGGGCTTGGGAGACCCAGTACTTC	CASSSGQGAWETQYF
TRBV29-1	TRBJ1-2	NA	NA	TGCAGCGTTTCGGACACGATCTATGGCTACACCTTC	CSVSDTIYGYTF
TRBV11-3	TRBJ2-1	TRBD2	NA	TGTGCCAGCAGCTCGGGACTAGCGGGAGTTAGCTCCTACAATGAGCAGTTCTTC	CASSSGLAGVSSYNEQFF
TRBV28	TRBJ1-4	NA	NA	TGTGCCAGCAGGACATCGAGGGCGGCGGAAAAACTGTTTTTT	CASRTSRAAEKLFF
TRBV7-9	TRBJ2-2	NA	NA	TGTGCCAGCGCCATTTACCAGGGTTCGAACACCGGGGAGCTGTTTTTT	CASAIYQGSNTGELFF
TRBV18	TRBJ1-1	TRBD1	NA	TGTGCCAGCTCACCACCAGGGGGCGAAGCTTTCTTT	CASSPPGGEAFF
TRBV9	TRBJ1-3	NA	few	TGTGCCAGCAGCGCCGGGGGAGGAAACACCATATATTTT	CASSAGGGNTIYF
TRBV13	TRBJ1-1	NA	once	TGTGCCAGCAGCTTACAGGGATGGGGCACTGAAGCTTTCTTT	CASSLQGWGTEAFF
TRBV6-5	TRBJ2-2	TRBD2	NA	TGTGCCAGCAGGTCTATTGGGGGGGCCGGGGAGCTGTTTTTT	CASRSIGGAGELFF
TRBV7-2	TRBJ2-1	TRBD1	NA	TGTGCCAGCAGCCTCACAGGGGGCTCCTACAATGAGCAGTTCTTC	CASSLTGGSYNEQFF
TRBV18	TRBJ1-3	TRBD1	NA	TGTGCCAGCTCACAGGGGGCATCTGGAAACACCATATATTTT	CASSQGASGNTIYF
TRBV7-9	TRBJ1-5	NA	NA	TGTGCCAGCAGCTTCCAGGGGAATCAGCCCCAGCATTTT	CASSFQGNQPQHF
TRBV14	TRBJ2-7	TRBD1	NA	TGTGCCAGCAGCCAAACGGGACAGGGAAAAATATCCTACGAGCAGTACTTC	CASSQTGQGKISYEQYF
TRBV2	TRBJ2-1	NA	NA	TGTGCCAGCAGCTCTACTAGCAGCGAGCAGTTCTTC	CASSSTSSEQFF
TRBV11-2	TRBJ2-7	TRBD1	few	TGTGCCAGCAGCTTAGTTTTGGACAGGGTCCACGAGCAGTACTTC	CASSLVLDRVHEQYF